A single TCR beta chain is shown here with its context. No antigen is known for it. Base quality data are lacking; no much larger clone is found one base away. Focal radiation therapy combined with CTLA-4 blockade (ipilimumab) was tested in patients with chemo-refractory metastatic non-small-cell lung cancer. To prepare the library, the immunoSEQ multiplex PCR assay was applied. This is the immuneACCESS table as TCRdb keeps it, with only in-frame sequences that have V and J called. A part of the clones is gone; compared with another copy, unresolved V genes explain less than half, and the rest is unexplained. The sample table holds around 100,000 clones, of which around 84% were seen once. Less than 4% of the sample rests with the top ten. The source of the sample is a study of radiotherapy plus CTLA-4 blockade in lung cancer (dated by TCRdb to the late 2010s). A note on the overall study: Objective responses were observed in approximately 17% of enrolled patients, and disease control was achieved in approximately 30%. Study-level results and caveats: After treatment with radiotherapy and ipilimumab, TCR clones that originated in tumors expanded in peripheral blood. Increased serum interferon-beta after radiation, together with early dynamic changes in blood T cell clones, were reported to be the strongest predictors of response.

V is clipped by 3 bases and J by 5 bases, and the sequence between their germline boundaries is 13 bases long. In the germline V gene, CDR1 corresponds to MNHEY and CDR2 to SVGAGI. Including the terminal cysteine and phenylalanine, the CDR3 comprises 14 residues. The entry retains the CDR3 DNA only, 42 bases that are in frame from base 1. Recombination joined TRBV6-5 with TRBJ2-5, and possibly TRBD2, on 5 matching bases. The sequence was collected from a human donor with non-small cell lung cancer that progressed on radiotherapy plus ipilimumab. Some clones in this sample may be carry-over from other donors' samples. The sequencing used peripheral blood, collected from a patient treated with radiotherapy plus ipilimumab. The CDR3 reads CASSYLDFGETQYF. The DNA sequence is given as TGTGCCAGCAGTTATTTGGACTTTGGTGAGACCCAGTACTTC.